The 4 T cell receptor beta chains listed next were all sequenced from one sample in a study of control samples from healthy donors and cancer patients. Here immunoSEQ multiplex PCR was the method, and the copy in TCRdb shows in-frame clones only, minus some. The profile covers over 65,000 clones, with less than 95% appearing a single time and 6.2% taken by the ten largest. Material: blood. The receptors were sampled from a woman in her thirties or forties in good health.

V gene TRBV10-3 combines with J gene TRBJ2-7; 12 bases fit TRBD2. Germline assignment: CDR1 ENHRY and CDR2 SYGVKD. V shed 3 bases and J 4 bases; nucleotides not matched to a gene: 4. CDR3 length equals 15 residues. The CDR3 protein is CAISETSGRPYEQYF. CDR3 sequence (DNA): TGTGCCATCAGTGAAACTAGCGGGAGGCCTTACGAGCAGTACTTC.

The rearrangement links TRBV4-1 to TRBJ2-2, with TRBD2 identical over 8 bases. CDR1 is MGHRA and CDR2 is YSYEKL in the germline V gene. This CDR3 has 18 amino acids. The ends lost 1 base at V and 9 bases at J; junction bases unmatched: 16. CDR3 bases: TGCGCCAGCAGCCAAGCGGGGGGGTTGACGGACTATTTACGGGAGCTGTTTTTT. This sequence encodes CASSQAGGLTDYLRELFF.

V gene TRBV3-1 (or the pseudogene TRBV3-2) combines with J gene TRBJ2-3, with 7 positions matching TRBD1. CDR1 and CDR2 (germline): LGHDT, YNNKEL (reference sequence). V shed 4 bases and J 4 bases; nucleotides not matched to a gene: 2. The length of the CDR3 is 13 residues. CDR3: CASSPGGADTQYF. The DNA of the CDR3 is TGTGCCAGCAGCCCAGGGGGTGCAGATACGCAGTATTTT.

The chain is built from TRBV4-2 and TRBJ2-3, with D maybe TRBD1 (5 bases). In germline, CDR1 is LGHNA, CDR2 YNFKEQ. Trimming pared 0 bases from V and 7 bases from J, leaving 8 bases between. The CDR3 consists of 13 residues. CDR3 nucleotide sequence: TGTGCCAGCAGCCAAGAGGGGCACAATACGCAGTATTTT. It yields the protein CASSQEGHNTQYF.